This TCR beta chain originates from a study of blood T cell repertoires in COVID-19. Background on the study: COVID-19 samples from acute and convalescent phases originated in the United States, Italy and Spain. T cells, B-cell-depleted T cells, or PBMCs provided the cDNA or gDNA that served as material.

Per the authors' pipeline: The assay estimated nucleated cells by amplifying reference gene primers. The data were produced by immunoSEQ multiplex PCR, yet TCRdb's version contains in-frame clones alone and is incomplete. That table furnishes V, J and clone size, whereas the DNA furnished D and trimming. Of approximately 70,000 clones in the sample, approximately 91% were seen once. Trimming at V came to 5 bases and at J to 7 bases, leaving 11 bases not matched to a gene. The germline CDR1 and CDR2 sequences are LNHDA and SQIVND (reference sequence). The CDR3 consists of 15 residues. This rearrangement joins TRBV19 to TRBJ2-7; 10 positions match TRBD2. Material for sequencing was peripheral blood. The TCR sequence derives from a human donor with active COVID-19. The donor label of this sample is uncertain. DNA for the CDR3: TGTGCCAGTAGTCCGAGTCTAGCGGGAGATTCGGAGCAGTACTTC. As protein: CASSPSLAGDSEQYF.